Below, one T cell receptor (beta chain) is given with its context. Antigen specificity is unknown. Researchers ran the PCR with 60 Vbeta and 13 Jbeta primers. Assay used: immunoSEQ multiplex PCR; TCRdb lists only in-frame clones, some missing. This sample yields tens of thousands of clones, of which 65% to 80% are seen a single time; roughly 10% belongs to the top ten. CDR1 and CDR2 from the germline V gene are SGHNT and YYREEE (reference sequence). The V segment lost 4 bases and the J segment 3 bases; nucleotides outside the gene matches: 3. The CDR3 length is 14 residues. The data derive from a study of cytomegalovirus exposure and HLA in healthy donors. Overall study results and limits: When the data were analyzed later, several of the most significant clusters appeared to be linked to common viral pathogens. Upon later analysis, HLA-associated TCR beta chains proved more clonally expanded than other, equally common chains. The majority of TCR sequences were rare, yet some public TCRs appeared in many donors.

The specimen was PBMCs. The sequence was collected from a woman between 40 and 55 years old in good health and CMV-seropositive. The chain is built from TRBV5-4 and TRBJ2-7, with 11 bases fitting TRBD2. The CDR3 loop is CASSPGLADYEQYF. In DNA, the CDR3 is TGTGCCAGCAGCCCGGGACTAGCGGACTACGAGCAGTACTTC.